A selection of T cell receptor beta chains follows, all from one sample in a study of cytomegalovirus exposure and HLA in healthy donors. The protocol was immunoSEQ multiplex PCR, while the TCRdb copy is restricted to in-frame clones and leaves out a portion. The sample carries roughly 100,000 clones, about three fifths recorded once. The sample was PBMCs. The source of these receptors is a human donor in good health. Each CDR3 is given without its conserved first and last residue. The order of the fields is D gene, V gene, J gene, CDR3 protein. A D gene is named only where the DNA matches it firmly.

>-|TRBV6-6|TRBJ1-5
ASSAGTSQPQH
>TRBD2|TRBV10-3|TRBJ2-3
AISAGTSRTDTQY
>TRBD1|TRBV19|TRBJ1-1
ASSIRTGRTEAF
>-|TRBV18|TRBJ2-1
ATQAENYNEQF
>TRBD1|TRBV11-2|TRBJ1-2
AITTGQGPGYT
>TRBD1|TRBV7-8|TRBJ1-2
AAGGNYGYT
>-|TRBV6-1|TRBJ2-1
ASRYINEQF
>-|TRBV6-1|TRBJ1-1
ASSYQGNTEAF
>-|TRBV28|TRBJ2-7
ASSRTYEQY
>TRBD1|TRBV27|TRBJ2-2
ASRRDRKNTGELF
>TRBD1|TRBV25-1|TRBJ2-5
ASSTPTGLGETQY
>-|TRBV6-1|TRBJ1-1
ASSEVVSTEAF
>-|TRBV7-9|TRBJ2-2
ASSRLGQANTGELF
>-|TRBV29-1|TRBJ2-1
SVDMAETYNEQF
>-|TRBV27|TRBJ2-7
ASSLRRESGLEQY
>-|TRBV7-9|TRBJ2-7
SSSSGRERRY
>TRBD2|TRBV28|TRBJ2-1
ASSKHPGLAGGRGSYNEQF
>-|TRBV5-1|TRBJ2-2
ASSDLTGPTGELF
>TRBD2|TRBV5-6|TRBJ2-3
ASSYSGSTDTQY
>-|TRBV5-1|TRBJ2-5
ASSSVGDGEETQY
>TRBD1|TRBV5-5|TRBJ1-4
ASSSGTARSEKLF
>TRBD1|TRBV6-1|TRBJ2-5
ASSEASGTGQETQY
>-|TRBV9|TRBJ2-5
ASSGTSQETQY
>TRBD1|TRBV7-4|TRBJ2-5
ASSLEGGDGTGGLQETQY
>-|TRBV6-1|TRBJ1-5
ASSVQGGQPQH
>-|TRBV6-1|TRBJ1-5
ASRDFSNQPQH